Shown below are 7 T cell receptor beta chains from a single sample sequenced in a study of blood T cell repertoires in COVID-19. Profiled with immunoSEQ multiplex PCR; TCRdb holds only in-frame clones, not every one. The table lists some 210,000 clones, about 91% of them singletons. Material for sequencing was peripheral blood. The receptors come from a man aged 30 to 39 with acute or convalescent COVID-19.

CDR3 DNA sequence: TGCGCCAGCAGCTCGAATACAGGGGGAGATACGCAGTATTTT. The encoded protein is CASSSNTGGDTQYF. This rearrangement joins TRBV5-1 to TRBJ2-3; 8 bases are a match to TRBD1. J lost 5 bases, V lost 3 bases, and 5 bases had no gene match. Germline values: CDR1 SGHRS, CDR2 YFSETQ. The CDR3 spans 14 residues.

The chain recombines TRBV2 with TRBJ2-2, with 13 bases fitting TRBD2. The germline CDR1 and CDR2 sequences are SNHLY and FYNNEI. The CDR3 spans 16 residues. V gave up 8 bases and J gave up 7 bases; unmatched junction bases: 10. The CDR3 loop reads CASAGTSGALGGELFF. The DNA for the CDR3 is TGTGCCAGCGCTGGGACTAGCGGGGCATTAGGCGGGGAGCTGTTTTTT. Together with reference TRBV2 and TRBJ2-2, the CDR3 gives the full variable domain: EPEVTQTPSHQVTQMGQEVILRCVPISNHLYFYWYRQILGQKVEFLVSFYNNEISEKSEIFDDQFSVERPDGSNFTLKIRSTKLEDSAMYFCASAGTSGALGGELFFGEGSRLTVL.

The CDR3 DNA follows: TGTGCCAGCAGTGCTCCACGGGGAATGAACACTGAAGCTTTCTTT. Protein sequence: CASSAPRGMNTEAFF. The V gene is TRBV28, the J gene TRBJ1-1; D is unresolved. The CDR3 totals 15 residues. With 5 bases removed from V and 0 bases from J, the gap between germline ends came to 13 bases. Germline CDR1 reads MDHEN; CDR2 reads SYDVKM. Complete variable domain (other parts from reference TRBV28 and TRBJ1-1): DVKVTQSSRYLVKRTGEKVFLECVQDMDHENMFWYRQDPGLGLRLIYFSYDVKMKEKGDIPEGYSVSREKKERFSLILESASTNQTSMYLCASSAPRGMNTEAFFGQGTRLTVV.

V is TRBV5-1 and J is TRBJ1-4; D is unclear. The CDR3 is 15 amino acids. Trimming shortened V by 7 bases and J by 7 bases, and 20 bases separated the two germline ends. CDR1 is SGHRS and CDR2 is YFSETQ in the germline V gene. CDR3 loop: CASPSGIWVGEKLFF. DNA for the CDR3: TGCGCCAGCCCATCAGGTATATGGGTTGGTGAAAAACTGTTTTTT. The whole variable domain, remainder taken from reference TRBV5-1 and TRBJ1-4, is KAGVTQTPRYLIKTRGQQVTLSCSPISGHRSVSWYQQTPGQGLQFLFEYFSETQRNKGNFPGRFSGRQFSNSRSEMNVSTLELGDSALYLCASPSGIWVGEKLFFGSGTQLSVL.

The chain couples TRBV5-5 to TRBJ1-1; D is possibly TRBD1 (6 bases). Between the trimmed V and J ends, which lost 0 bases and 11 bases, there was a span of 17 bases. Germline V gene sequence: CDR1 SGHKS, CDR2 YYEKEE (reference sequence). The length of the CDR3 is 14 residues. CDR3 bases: TGTGCCAGCAGCTTGGGGACAGACTCTTTTGGGGCTTTCTTT. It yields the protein CASSLGTDSFGAFF.

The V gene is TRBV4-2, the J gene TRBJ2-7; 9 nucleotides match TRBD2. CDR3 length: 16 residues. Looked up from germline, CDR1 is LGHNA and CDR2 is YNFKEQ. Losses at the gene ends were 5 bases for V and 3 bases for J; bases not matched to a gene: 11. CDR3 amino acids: CASSYRLAGSNYEQYF. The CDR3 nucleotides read TGTGCCAGCAGCTACCGGCTAGCGGGATCGAACTACGAGCAGTACTTC.

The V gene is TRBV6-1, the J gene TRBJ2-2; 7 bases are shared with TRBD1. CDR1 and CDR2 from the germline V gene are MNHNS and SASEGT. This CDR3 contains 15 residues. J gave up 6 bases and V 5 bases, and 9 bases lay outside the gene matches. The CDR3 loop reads CASSPGTAIAGELFF. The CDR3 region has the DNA TGTGCCAGCAGTCCCGGGACAGCTATCGCCGGGGAGCTGTTTTTT.